These 25 T cell receptor beta chains were sequenced from one sample in a study of graft-versus-host responses after intestinal transplantation. Repertoires were generated with immunoSEQ multiplex PCR, while TCRdb's copy carries only in-frame clones and drops some. The top ten hold over 0.55% of the sample, which has over 65,000 clones, 92% seen once. The specimen comprised PBMCs, sampled 98 days after intestinal transplantation. These receptors originate from a human patient who received an intestinal transplant, so some T cells may come from the graft donor.

The genes are TRBV19 and TRBJ2-7; TRBD2 is a possible D gene (5 bases). The ends were cut back, 6 bases at V and 5 bases at J, with 17 bases in the middle. This CDR3 region has 14 residues. Germline CDR1 LNHDA, CDR2 SQIVND (reference sequence). Here the CDR3 reads CASRPPGKGDEQYF. The CDR3 DNA is TGTGCCAGTAGGCCTCCGGGAAAAGGAGACGAGCAGTACTTC.

The CDR3 is CASSKGTGGEGPQHF. In DNA, the CDR3 is TGTGCCAGCAGTAAAGGGACAGGGGGCGAGGGGCCCCAGCATTTT. The V and J genes are TRBV6-4 and TRBJ1-5; TRBD1 agrees at 12 bases. The CDR3 runs 15 residues. Germline assignment: CDR1 MRHNA and CDR2 SNTAGT. With 5 bases clipped from V and 9 bases from J, the junction kept 8 bases outside the gene matches.

This clone was picked up one time. The CDR3 DNA is TGTGCCAGCAGCTTAGCTGGGACTGGAGAGACCCAGTACTTC. It yields the protein CASSLAGTGETQYF. V gene TRBV7-9 combines with J gene TRBJ2-5; possibly TRBD2 for D (6 bases). V was trimmed by 0 bases and J by 4 bases, leaving 9 bases between them. CDR1 is SEHNR, CDR2 FQNEAQ, per germline (reference sequence). There are 14 residues in the CDR3.

The V gene is TRBV18, the J gene TRBJ2-6, with 9 bases matching TRBD1. V was clipped by 3 bases and J by 4 bases; unmatched bases: 4. The CDR3 has 16 residues. CDR1 is KGHSH and CDR2 is LQKENI in the germline V gene. The CDR3 loop reads CASSPGTGPGANVLTF. CDR3 nucleotide sequence: TGTGCCAGCTCACCCGGGACAGGGCCCGGGGCCAACGTCCTGACTTTC.

This clone was observed once. At one end, the junction sequence differs from germline, possibly due to a read error. The rearrangement joins TRBV28 to TRBJ2-1; D gene unclear. The CDR3 is 11 amino acids. CDR1 is MDHEN and CDR2 is SYDVKM in the germline V gene. CDR3 in DNA: TGTGCCAGCAGTTTGTACAAGGAGCAGTTCTTC. Translated: CASSLYKEQFF. Filled out from reference TRBV28 and TRBJ2-1, the complete variable domain reads DVKVTQSSRYLVKRTGEKVFLECVQDMDHENMFWYRQDPGLGLRLIYFSYDVKMKEKGDIPEGYSVSREKKERFSLILESASTNQTSMYLCASSLYKEQFFGPGTRLTVL.

The rearrangement uses TRBV19 and TRBJ1-4; D is possibly TRBD1 (5 bases). The length of the CDR3 is 14 residues. Deletions cut 4 bases from V and 2 bases from J, with 8 bases between. Per the germline V gene, CDR1 is LNHDA and CDR2 is SQIVND (reference sequence). The CDR3, as DNA: TGTGCCAGTAGTACGGGACGGACTAATGAAAAACTGTTTTTT. Translated, it gives CASSTGRTNEKLFF.

V is TRBV23-1 and J is TRBJ1-2; the match to TRBD1 covers 7 bases. TRBV23-1 carries the ORF label, with uncertain function. With V trimmed by 0 bases and J by 2 bases, 12 bases remained unmatched. This CDR3 has 18 amino acids. The CDR3 bases are TGCGCCAGCAGTCAATCGGGGGGGACAGCATATTGGAACTATGGCTACACCTTC. As protein: CASSQSGGTAYWNYGYTF.

The chain is built from TRBV6-1 and TRBJ2-3, with no clear D. The CDR3 length is 15 residues. Trimming removed 10 bases from V and 2 bases from J, with 19 bases in between. Per germline, CDR1 MNHNS and CDR2 SASEGT. CDR3 DNA sequence: TGTGCCACCGCTCTCACACCCGGTTCCACAGATACGCAGTATTTT. Translation: CATALTPGSTDTQYF.

This rearrangement joins TRBV7-3 to TRBJ1-1; 7 bases match TRBD1. The CDR3 is made up of 13 amino acids. CDR1 SGHTA and CDR2 FQGTGA come from the germline V gene. Unmatched junction bases numbered 2, after V lost 3 bases and J lost 4 bases. In nucleotides, the CDR3 is TGTGCCAGCAGCTTGGGACAGTTCACTGAAGCTTTCTTT. Encoded protein: CASSLGQFTEAFF.

V usage is TRBV5-1 and J usage is TRBJ1-2; TRBD1 matches 7 bases. The CDR3 loop spans 17 amino acids. The germline V gene encodes CDR1 SGHRS and CDR2 YFSETQ. With V trimmed by 0 bases and J by 0 bases, 8 bases remained unmatched. The DNA for the CDR3 is TGCGCCAGCAGCTTGGGGATAGTTACAGGGGCTAACTATGGCTACACCTTC. Translated: CASSLGIVTGANYGYTF. Using reference TRBV5-1 and TRBJ1-2 for the parts outside the CDR3, the full variable domain is KAGVTQTPRYLIKTRGQQVTLSCSPISGHRSVSWYQQTPGQGLQFLFEYFSETQRNKGNFPGRFSGRQFSNSRSEMNVSTLELGDSALYLCASSLGIVTGANYGYTFGSGTRLTVV.

The chain couples TRBV6-1 to TRBJ2-7; the D gene is possibly TRBD1 (6 bases). With 5 bases removed from V and 0 bases from J, the gap between germline ends came to 11 bases. The CDR3 runs 14 residues. Germline values: CDR1 MNHNS, CDR2 SASEGT. In DNA form, the CDR3 reads TGTGCCAGCAGTCGGACAGCAGACTCCTACGAGCAGTACTTC. Encoded protein: CASSRTADSYEQYF.

The genes are TRBV27 and TRBJ1-4; 9 bases line up with TRBD1. The CDR3 has 20 residues. The V and J ends lost 3 bases and 0 bases, in that order; junction bases with no gene match: 14. The V gene's germline CDR1 is MNHEY and CDR2 SMNVEV (reference sequence). CDR3 amino acids: CASSFYTPGQGSATNEKLFF. As DNA, the CDR3 is TGTGCCAGCAGTTTCTACACCCCGGGACAGGGATCGGCAACTAATGAAAAACTGTTTTTT. The variable domain in full, with the rest retrieved from reference TRBV27 and TRBJ1-4, is EAQVTQNPRYLITVTGKKLTVTCSQNMNHEYMSWYRQDPGLGLRQIYYSMNVEVTDKGDVPEGYKVSRKEKRNFPLILESPSPNQTSLYFCASSFYTPGQGSATNEKLFFGSGTQLSVL.

The CDR3 nucleotides read TGCGCCAGCAGCCAAGATCGGGCGCGTAACGACCTCCAGGGTACGCAGTATTTT. Its translation is CASSQDRARNDLQGTQYF. The V gene is TRBV4-1, the J gene TRBJ2-3, with D perhaps matching TRBD1 (5 bases). The CDR3 covers 18 residues. Germline lookup yields CDR1 MGHRA and CDR2 YSYEKL. V was trimmed by 0 bases and J by 8 bases, leaving 24 bases between them.

The chain links TRBV9 to TRBJ1-2; 7 nucleotides line up with TRBD1. CDR1 and CDR2 (germline): SGDLS, YYNGEE. The CDR3 has 18 amino acids. Trimming removed 0 bases from V and 3 bases from J; junction bases left unmatched: 14. The CDR3 loop is CASSVVSGGQEPHYGYTF. CDR3 bases: TGTGCCAGCAGCGTAGTGTCAGGGGGTCAGGAACCCCACTATGGCTACACCTTC. The variable domain in full, completed from reference TRBV9 and TRBJ1-2, reads DSGVTQTPKHLITATGQRVTLRCSPRSGDLSVYWYQQSLDQGLQFLIQYYNGEERAKGNILERFSAQQFPDLHSELNLSSLELGDSALYFCASSVVSGGQEPHYGYTFGSGTRLTVV.

The genes are TRBV7-6 and TRBJ2-2; D not certain. CDR3 length: 18 residues. V was clipped by 2 bases and J by 6 bases, with 22 bases between them. Germline V gene sequence: CDR1 SGHVS, CDR2 FNYEAQ. CDR3 loop: CASSLSPEHVELAGELFF. Written as DNA, the CDR3 is TGTGCCAGCAGCTTATCCCCCGAACATGTAGAGTTAGCCGGGGAGCTGTTTTTT. Combining the CDR3 with reference TRBV7-6 and TRBJ2-2 gives the whole variable domain GAGVSQSPRYKVTKRGQDVALRCDPISGHVSLYWYRQALGQGPEFLTYFNYEAQQDKSGLPNDRFSAERPEGSISTLTIQRTEQRDSAMYRCASSLSPEHVELAGELFFGEGSRLTVL.

This sequence joins TRBV11-3 and TRBJ2-2; D remains unclear. The CDR3 is 13 amino acids. Germline V lookup: CDR1 SGHNT, CDR2 YENEEA. Deletions cut 8 bases from V and 3 bases from J, with 10 bases between. Here the CDR3 reads CASGQSYTGELFF. As DNA, the CDR3 is TGTGCCAGCGGGCAGTCTTACACCGGGGAGCTGTTTTTT.

The chain is built from TRBV30 and TRBJ1-5, with D unresolved. V was shortened by 0 bases and J by 3 bases, with 6 bases between the two germline ends. Per germline, CDR1 GTSNPN and CDR2 SVGIG (reference sequence). The CDR3 has 13 residues. The CDR3, as DNA: TGTGCCTGGAGTGTACGGGTCAATCAGCCCCAGCATTTT. Its protein is CAWSVRVNQPQHF. The variable domain in full, completed from reference TRBV30 and TRBJ1-5, reads SQTIHQWPATLVQPVGSPLSLECTVEGTSNPNLYWYRQAAGRGLQLLFYSVGIGQISSEVPQNLSASRPQDRQFILSSKKLLLSDSGFYLCAWSVRVNQPQHFGDGTRLSIL.

This clone was picked up one time. The chain couples TRBV5-1 to TRBJ1-3; 8 bases line up with TRBD1. This CDR3 is 18 amino acids long. The ends lost 0 bases at V and 1 base at J; junction bases unmatched: 9. Germline values: CDR1 SGHRS, CDR2 YFSETQ. CDR3 protein: CASSLGPLQGASGNTIYF. DNA for the CDR3: TGCGCCAGCAGCTTGGGTCCCCTGCAGGGGGCGTCTGGAAACACCATATATTTT.

The chain uses TRBV7-8 and TRBJ2-5; D gene uncertain. The CDR3 covers 12 residues. Per the germline V gene, CDR1 is SGHVS and CDR2 is FQNEAQ. V lost 5 bases, J lost 5 bases, and 9 bases lay in between. The CDR3 sequence: CASSRISETQYF. The DNA for the CDR3 is TGTGCCAGCAGCAGAATCTCGGAGACCCAGTACTTC. The whole variable domain, filled in from reference TRBV7-8 and TRBJ2-5, reads GAGVSQSPRYKVAKRGQDVALRCDPISGHVSLFWYQQALGQGPEFLTYFQNEAQLDKSGLPSDRFFAERPEGSVSTLKIQRTQQEDSAVYLCASSRISETQYFGPGTRLLVL.

The chain carries TRBV7-8 and TRBJ1-2; D is possibly TRBD1 (5 bases). Trimming took off 5 bases at V and 6 bases at J, with 22 bases between the two ends. The CDR3 has 16 residues. The germline V gene has CDR1 SGHVS and CDR2 FQNEAQ. This CDR3 is CASSPSRTGVRDGYTF. CDR3 DNA sequence: TGTGCCAGCAGCCCAAGTAGAACGGGGGTGAGGGATGGCTACACCTTC. The variable domain in full, completed from reference TRBV7-8 and TRBJ1-2, reads GAGVSQSPRYKVAKRGQDVALRCDPISGHVSLFWYQQALGQGPEFLTYFQNEAQLDKSGLPSDRFFAERPEGSVSTLKIQRTQQEDSAVYLCASSPSRTGVRDGYTFGSGTRLTVV.

V is TRBV5-4 and J is TRBJ2-7; D ambiguous. The germline CDR1 and CDR2 sequences are SGHNT and YYREEE (reference sequence). V was trimmed by 9 bases and J by 6 bases, leaving 19 bases between them. The CDR3 contains 13 residues. The CDR3 here is CATEDFGRPEQYF. CDR3 DNA sequence: TGTGCCACCGAAGACTTCGGGCGGCCCGAGCAGTACTTC. The whole variable domain, remainder taken from reference TRBV5-4 and TRBJ2-7, is ETGVTQSPTHLIKTRGQQVTLRCSSQSGHNTVSWYQQALGQGPQFIFQYYREEENGRGNFPPRFSGLQFPNYSSELNVNALELDDSALYLCATEDFGRPEQYFGPGTRLTVT.

V usage is TRBV6-5 and J usage is TRBJ2-1; no reliable D call. With 5 bases removed from V and 5 bases from J, the gap between germline ends came to 10 bases. The germline gives CDR1 MNHEY, CDR2 SVGAGI. The CDR3 contains 13 residues. CDR3 protein: CASSPQGDNEQFF. CDR3 in DNA: TGTGCCAGCAGTCCCCAAGGCGACAATGAGCAGTTCTTC.

This chain uses TRBV10-3 with TRBJ1-2; D call uncertain. Germline CDR1 reads ENHRY; CDR2 reads SYGVKD. This CDR3 has 12 residues. Trimming removed 3 bases at V and 1 base at J, with 3 bases between. In DNA form, the CDR3 reads TGTGCCATCAGTGACAATAACTATGGCTACACCTTC. As protein: CAISDNNYGYTF.

The V gene is TRBV5-1, the J gene TRBJ1-3; tentatively, D is TRBD1 (6 bases). Germline V gene lookup returns CDR1 SGHRS and CDR2 YFSETQ. With 4 bases removed from V and 0 bases from J, the gap between germline ends came to 11 bases. This CDR3 region has 15 residues. The CDR3 here is CASSGTGHSGNTIYF. As DNA, the CDR3 is TGCGCCAGCAGCGGTACAGGGCACTCTGGAAACACCATATATTTT.

CDR3 region: CASSLVGRQTEAFF. CDR3 coding DNA: TGTGCCAGCAGCTTAGTAGGGAGGCAAACTGAAGCTTTCTTT. The J gene is TRBJ1-1, the V gene TRBV7-2; D gene uncertain. The length of the CDR3 is 14 residues. The germline CDR1 and CDR2 sequences are SGHTA and FQGNSA. V lost 1 base to trimming and J lost 5 bases, with 11 bases between them. The entire variable domain, with the rest obtained from reference TRBV7-2 and TRBJ1-1, is as follows: GAGVSQSPSNKVTEKGKDVELRCDPISGHTALYWYRQSLGQGLEFLIYFQGNSAPDKSGLPSDRFSAERTGGSVSTLTIQRTQQEDSAVYLCASSLVGRQTEAFFGQGTRLTVV.